The 21 T cell receptor beta chains below come from one sample, sequenced in a study of regulatory T cells in long-lasting Graves disease. Time point denoted: newly diagnosed GD, antithyroid drugs for less than 3 months. The TCR library used RNA extracted from PBMCs. Arm-PCR of CDR3 regions with iRepertoire HTBI primers generated TCR beta libraries. TCRdb analysed the multiplex PCR reads with MiXCR anew, one entry per CDR3 protein. The sample shows 350,000 to 550,000 distinct CDR3 sequences, roughly 15% of them seen only once. The same data also went into a second study, on T cells in Graves' hyperthyroidism and ophthalmopathy.

The starting material was peripheral blood mononuclear cells (PBMCs), obtained at new diagnosis, from a patient treated with antithyroid drugs. These receptors came from a woman between 45 and 60 years old with Graves disease.

At least ten counts were recorded for this clonotype. The rearrangement links TRBV7-9 to TRBJ2-1; TRBD2 agrees at 7 bases. CDR3 length: 14 residues. V lost 5 bases to trimming and J lost 8 bases; unmatched junction nucleotides: 9. Germline CDR1 SEHNR, CDR2 FQNEAQ (reference sequence). CDR3 nucleotides: TGTGCCAGCAGCGGGGGGGAAACGTTCTATGAGCAGTTCTTC. It encodes CASSGGETFYEQFF.

This clonotype has a count of ten or more. The chain uses TRBV5-6 and TRBJ2-5; D unclear. The germline V gene has CDR1 SGHDT and CDR2 YYEEEE. Trimming took 0 bases from V and 4 from J, leaving 7 bases between them. The CDR3 is 13 residues long. The CDR3 bases are TGTGCCAGCAGCTTGGTGGGCCCAGAGACCCAGTACTTC. Amino acid sequence: CASSLVGPETQYF.

This clonotype was picked up many times. V gene TRBV28 combines with J gene TRBJ2-5; D is uncertain. The CDR3 runs 13 residues. Germline-derived CDR1 and CDR2 are MDHEN and SYDVKM. The germline V and J ends were trimmed by 7 bases and 0 bases, with 9 bases remaining between them. The DNA of the CDR3 is TGTGCCAGCAATAGGCAGGACCAAGAGACCCAGTACTTC. Translating gives CASNRQDQETQYF.

As concerns this clonotype: The germline gene is not matched at one end of the junction; a read error may be the cause. V and J are TRBV28 and TRBJ2-7, with TRBD2 matching 7 bases. The CDR3 runs 13 residues. Per germline, CDR1 MDHEN and CDR2 SYDVKM. In DNA form, the CDR3 reads TGTGCCTGCAGTTTTTGGACTAGGAGCGAGCAGTACTTC. As protein: CACSFWTRSEQYF.

This clonotype was counted many times. This rearrangement joins TRBV30 to TRBJ1-1; D unresolved. This CDR3 contains 16 residues. V was shortened by 2 bases and J by 11 bases, with 27 bases between the two germline ends. Germline V gene data show CDR1 as GTSNPN and CDR2 as SVGIG (reference sequence). The CDR3 region is CAWSPNFLRAPETAFF. The CDR3 nucleotides are TGTGCCTGGAGTCCCAACTTCCTCCGGGCCCCAGAAACGGCTTTCTTT.

On this clonotype itself: A read error may explain this, as a much larger clone is one base away. This rearrangement joins TRBV7-7 to TRBJ2-5; TRBD1 matches 9 bases. After removal of 5 bases from V and 2 bases from J, the junction contained 15 bases not matched to a gene. Germline V lookup: CDR1 SSHAT, CDR2 FNYEAQ (reference sequence). This CDR3 region has 18 residues. CDR3 amino acids: CASSPRITGTGRQETQYF. The CDR3 DNA follows: TGTGCCAGCAGCCCAAGGATCACCGGGACAGGGAGGCAAGAGACCCAGTACTTC.

The J gene is TRBJ2-1, the V gene TRBV20-1; 12 bases map to TRBD2. CDR3 length: 18 amino acids. V shed 5 bases, J shed 4 bases, and the junction held 15 bases outside the gene matches. The germline V gene encodes CDR1 DFQATT and CDR2 SNEGSKA (reference sequence). This CDR3 is CSAPVLAGGPMAYNEQFF. DNA of the CDR3: TGCAGTGCTCCCGTACTAGCGGGAGGTCCCATGGCTTACAATGAGCAGTTCTTC.

This clonotype was seen repeatedly, ten times or more. This chain joins TRBV2 and TRBJ2-1, with 9 bases identical to TRBD1. V shed 7 bases and J 1 base; nucleotides not matched to a gene: 5. Germline values: CDR1 SNHLY, CDR2 FYNNEI. The length of the CDR3 is 15 residues. CDR3 DNA sequence: TGTGCCAGCAAGAAGGACAGGGGATCCTACAATGAGCAGTTCTTC. Translating gives CASKKDRGSYNEQFF.

This clonotype has at least ten counts. The gene calls are TRBV20-1 and TRBJ2-1, with 7 positions matching TRBD2. After removal of 1 base from V and 2 bases from J, the junction contained 5 bases not matched to a gene. The germline V gene has CDR1 DFQATT and CDR2 SNEGSKA (reference sequence). The CDR3 covers 15 residues. The CDR3 DNA sequence: TGCAGTGCTAGAGTGGGTAGCGGGCCCTACAATGAGCAGTTCTTC. Translation: CSARVGSGPYNEQFF.

Ten or more counts support this clonotype. The chain employs TRBV28 and TRBJ2-7, with D hard to call. V was shortened by 3 bases and J by 2 bases, with 11 bases between the two germline ends. This CDR3 has 14 residues. Germline V gives CDR1 MDHEN, CDR2 SYDVKM. The CDR3 loop is CASSFLRQTYEQYF. CDR3 bases: TGTGCCAGCAGTTTTCTGCGCCAAACCTACGAGCAGTACTTC. Together with reference TRBV28 and TRBJ2-7, the CDR3 gives the full variable domain: DVKVTQSSRYLVKRTGEKVFLECVQDMDHENMFWYRQDPGLGLRLIYFSYDVKMKEKGDIPEGYSVSREKKERFSLILESASTNQTSMYLCASSFLRQTYEQYFGPGTRLTVT.

The chain joins TRBV5-5 to TRBJ1-1; D is unclear. The V gene's germline CDR1 is SGHKS and CDR2 YYEKEE (reference sequence). This CDR3 is 13 amino acids long. Deletions cut 1 base from V and 0 bases from J, with 4 bases between. The CDR3 region has the DNA TGTGCCAGCAGCTTGATCATGAACACTGAAGCTTTCTTT. Amino acid sequence: CASSLIMNTEAFF.

The rearrangement uses TRBV3-1 and TRBJ1-5; D remains unclear. The length of the CDR3 is 14 residues. Germline V gives CDR1 LGHDT, CDR2 YNNKEL (reference sequence). Trimming took 0 bases from V and 9 from J, leaving 12 bases between them. CDR3 sequence reads: CASSQDIRVRPQHF. The CDR3, as DNA: TGTGCCAGCAGCCAAGATATAAGGGTGCGGCCCCAGCATTTT.

This clonotype was observed many times. The CDR3 region has the DNA TGTGCCAGCAGCTTAGGTCTTGAGGGATCGGAAAAACTGTTTTTT. Encoded protein: CASSLGLEGSEKLFF. The chain has TRBV7-4 and TRBJ1-4; D gene unclear. The V gene's germline CDR1 is SGHVT and CDR2 SQSDAQ. The CDR3 has 15 amino acids. V was pared by 1 base and J by 8 bases, with 14 bases between.

The chain recombines TRBV6-1 with TRBJ2-1; TRBD2 agrees at 10 bases. This CDR3 is 19 amino acids long. Looked up from germline, CDR1 is MNHNS and CDR2 is SASEGT. V shed 4 bases, J shed 0 bases, and the junction held 12 bases outside the gene matches. The CDR3 sequence is CASSGETSGFLSSYNEQFF. For the CDR3, the DNA is TGTGCCAGCAGTGGGGAGACTAGCGGGTTCCTCAGCTCCTACAATGAGCAGTTCTTC.

This clonotype was seen ten or more times. The genes are TRBV10-1 and TRBJ2-7; the D gene is possibly TRBD2 (6 bases). The V end lost 6 bases, the J end lost 3 bases, and 15 bases lay between the germline ends. This CDR3 contains 14 residues. Germline V lookup: CDR1 WNHNN, CDR2 SYGVQD (reference sequence). The CDR3 protein is CASSKTVEGYEQYF. The CDR3 DNA is TGCGCCAGCAGCAAAACTGTGGAGGGCTACGAGCAGTACTTC.

This clonotype was seen a handful of times. A much larger clone lies one base from this, so it may be a read error. CDR3 amino acids: CASSQGTSWHNERFF. The CDR3 DNA follows: TGTGCCAGCAGCCAAGGGACTAGCTGGCACAATGAGCGGTTCTTC. This rearrangement joins TRBV3-1 to TRBJ2-1, with 8 bases fitting TRBD2. Per the germline V gene, CDR1 is LGHDT and CDR2 is YNNKEL (reference sequence). The CDR3 length is 15 residues.

This clonotype was seen at least ten times. CDR3 in DNA: TGTGCCAGCAGCTCCCAGGTCTGGGGAAACACCGGGGAGCTGTTTTTT. It codes for CASSSQVWGNTGELFF. The genes are TRBV11-2 and TRBJ2-2; no clear D. Trimming cost V 4 bases and J 2 bases, with 14 bases left between them. Germline CDR1 is SGHAT and CDR2 is FQNNGV. The CDR3 is 16 amino acids.

J is TRBJ1-1 and V is TRBV10-1; tentatively, D is TRBD1 (6 bases). The CDR3 has 12 residues. Germline CDR1 reads WNHNN; CDR2 reads SYGVQD (reference sequence). CDR3 DNA sequence: TGCGCTAAGGGGGACTCCCCAACTGAAGCTTTCTTT. Translation: CAKGDSPTEAFF.

This rearrangement joins TRBV2 to TRBJ2-2; no definite D call. Trimming stripped 5 bases from V and 0 bases from J, with 13 bases between. Germline CDR1 is SNHLY and CDR2 is FYNNEI. CDR3 length: 16 residues. CDR3 residues: CASSFSDISNTGELFF. CDR3 nucleotides: TGTGCCAGCAGTTTCTCGGATATCTCGAACACCGGGGAGCTGTTTTTT. Variable domain in full (rest from reference TRBV2 and TRBJ2-2): EPEVTQTPSHQVTQMGQEVILRCVPISNHLYFYWYRQILGQKVEFLVSFYNNEISEKSEIFDDQFSVERPDGSNFTLKIRSTKLEDSAMYFCASSFSDISNTGELFFGEGSRLTVL.

The CDR3 here is CAWKTGLVQKELFF. The CDR3 DNA follows: TGTGCCTGGAAGACAGGGCTCGTCCAAAAGGAACTGTTTTTT. J is TRBJ1-4 and V is TRBV30; 7 nucleotides align to TRBD1. V dropped 4 bases and J dropped 12; count of bases not matched to a gene: 14. Germline V gene data show CDR1 as GTSNPN and CDR2 as SVGIG (reference sequence). CDR3 size: 14 residues.

In its sample, this clonotype was seen many times. The CDR3 DNA sequence: TGTGCCAGCAGTTCAAGACAGTTCGGGGAGCTGTTTTTT. It is translated as CASSSRQFGELFF. The chain is built from TRBV6-5 and TRBJ2-2; TRBD1 might be the D (5 bases). Germline V gene sequence: CDR1 MNHEY, CDR2 SVGAGI. Trimming cost V 4 bases and J 7 bases, with 10 bases left between them. The CDR3 is 13 residues long.